The entry that follows covers one T cell receptor beta chain sequence. These data originate in a study of glioma-infiltrating T cells after dendritic cell vaccination. The time point is: after dendritic cell vaccination, including at tumor progression/relapse. Fresh-frozen tumor tissue and more than two years of survival data were available for all. Profiling relied on immunoSEQ multiplex PCR, and the TCRdb table lists in-frame clones only, not all of them. Counted here are approximately 93,000 clones, 85% occurring once; the ten biggest clones make up under 8.5%. The specimen comprised blood, sampled after dendritic cell vaccination. This receptor was obtained from a human donor with glioblastoma.

The chain's CDR3 is CSVNLAGVYNEQFF. The CDR3 DNA is TGCAGCGTAAACCTAGCGGGGGTCTACAATGAGCAGTTCTTC. The rearrangement links TRBV29-1 to TRBJ2-1; 10 bases map to TRBD2. The CDR3 runs to 14 residues. V trimming: 6 bases; J trimming: 3 bases; junction bases outside the gene matches: 5. Germline CDR1 reads SQVTM; CDR2 reads ANQGSEA.